This T cell receptor (beta chain) was retrieved from a study of cytomegalovirus exposure and HLA in healthy donors. General observations from the study: Productive rates of about 90% or about 30% were seen for most TCR beta V segments in an earlier analysis. Links to common viral pathogens appeared, in a later analysis, for several of the most significant clusters. Being indistinguishable, some V segments were excluded, TRBV6-2 and TRBV6-3 among them. Cytomegalovirus-associated status was assigned to about 160 TCR beta chains.

The germline CDR1 and CDR2 sequences are LNHDA and SQIVND (reference sequence). The junction had 8 bases not matched to a gene; V was cut back by 1 base and J by 6 bases. This CDR3 spans 15 amino acids. A word on this clone: The antigen is unknown.

A multiplex PCR was run with 60 Vbeta primers and 13 Jbeta primers. Clones were read by immunoSEQ multiplex PCR, and TCRdb kept only the in-frame ones, dropping some. The table records 90,000 to 130,000 clones, 65% to 80% of them present only once. Sample: PBMCs. The chain uses TRBV19 and TRBJ1-2, with TRBD1 matching over 7 bases. This TCR was recovered from a young man in good health and CMV-seropositive. The CDR3 DNA is TGTGCCAGTAGTATAGGCCCGACAGGGCTGAATGGCTACACCTTC. This codes for CASSIGPTGLNGYTF.